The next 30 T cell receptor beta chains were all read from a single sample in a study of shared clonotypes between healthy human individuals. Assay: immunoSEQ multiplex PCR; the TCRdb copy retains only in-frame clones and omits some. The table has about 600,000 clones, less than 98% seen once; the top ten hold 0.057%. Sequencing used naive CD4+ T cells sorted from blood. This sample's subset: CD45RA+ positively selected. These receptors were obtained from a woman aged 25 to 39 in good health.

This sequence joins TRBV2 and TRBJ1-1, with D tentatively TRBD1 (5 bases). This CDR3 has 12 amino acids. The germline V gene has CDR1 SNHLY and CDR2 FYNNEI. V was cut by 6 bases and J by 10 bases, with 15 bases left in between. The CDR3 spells CASSEGTLVAFF. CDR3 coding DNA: TGTGCCAGCAGCGAGGGGACCTTGGTAGCTTTCTTT.

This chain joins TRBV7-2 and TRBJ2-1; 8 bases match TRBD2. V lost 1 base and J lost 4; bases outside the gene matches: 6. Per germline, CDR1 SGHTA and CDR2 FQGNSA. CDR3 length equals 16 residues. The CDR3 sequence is CASSLELAGGYNEQFF. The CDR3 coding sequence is TGTGCCAGCAGCTTAGAATTGGCGGGGGGATACAATGAGCAGTTCTTC.

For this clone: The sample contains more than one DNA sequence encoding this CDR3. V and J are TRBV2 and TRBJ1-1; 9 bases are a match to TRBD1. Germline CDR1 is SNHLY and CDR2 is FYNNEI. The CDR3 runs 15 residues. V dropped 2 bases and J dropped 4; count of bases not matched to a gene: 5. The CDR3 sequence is CASSELGQGGTEAFF. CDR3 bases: TGTGCCAGCAGTGAATTGGGACAGGGAGGCACTGAAGCTTTCTTT.

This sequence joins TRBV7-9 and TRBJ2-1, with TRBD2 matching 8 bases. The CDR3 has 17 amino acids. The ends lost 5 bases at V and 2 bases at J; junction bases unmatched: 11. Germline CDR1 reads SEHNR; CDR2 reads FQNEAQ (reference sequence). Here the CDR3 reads CASSTRPSGRPYNEQFF. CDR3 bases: TGTGCCAGCAGCACACGCCCTAGCGGGCGACCCTACAATGAGCAGTTCTTC. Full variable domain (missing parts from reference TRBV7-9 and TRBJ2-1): DTGVSQNPRHKITKRGQNVTFRCDPISEHNRLYWYRQTLGQGPEFLTYFQNEAQLEKSRLLSDRFSAERPKGSFSTLEIQRTEQGDSAMYLCASSTRPSGRPYNEQFFGPGTRLTVL.

The chain's CDR3 is CACGVPGANVLTF. CDR3 DNA sequence: TGTGCCTGCGGAGTCCCCGGGGCCAACGTCCTGACTTTC. The rearrangement uses TRBV19 and TRBJ2-6; no clear D gene. Germline CDR1 is LNHDA and CDR2 is SQIVND (reference sequence). Trimming removed 11 bases from V and 4 bases from J, with 12 bases in between. The CDR3 has 13 residues.

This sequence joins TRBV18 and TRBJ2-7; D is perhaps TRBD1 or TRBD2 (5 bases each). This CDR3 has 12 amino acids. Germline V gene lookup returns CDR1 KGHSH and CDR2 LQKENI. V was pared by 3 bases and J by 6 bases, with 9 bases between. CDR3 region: CASSPPGSEQYF. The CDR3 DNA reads TGTGCCAGCTCACCTCCAGGGAGCGAGCAGTACTTC.

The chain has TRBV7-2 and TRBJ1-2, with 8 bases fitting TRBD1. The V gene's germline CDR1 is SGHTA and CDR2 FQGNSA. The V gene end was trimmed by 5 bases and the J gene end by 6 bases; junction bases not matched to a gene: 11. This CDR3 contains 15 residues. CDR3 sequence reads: CASSRMTGVGDGYTF. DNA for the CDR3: TGTGCCAGCAGCCGAATGACAGGGGTTGGGGATGGCTACACCTTC.

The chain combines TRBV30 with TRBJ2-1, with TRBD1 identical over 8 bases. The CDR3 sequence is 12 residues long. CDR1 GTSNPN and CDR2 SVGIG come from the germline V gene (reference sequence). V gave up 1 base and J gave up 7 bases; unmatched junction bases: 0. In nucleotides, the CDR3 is TGTGCCTGGAGTGGACAGGGGAATGAGCAGTTCTTC. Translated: CAWSGQGNEQFF.

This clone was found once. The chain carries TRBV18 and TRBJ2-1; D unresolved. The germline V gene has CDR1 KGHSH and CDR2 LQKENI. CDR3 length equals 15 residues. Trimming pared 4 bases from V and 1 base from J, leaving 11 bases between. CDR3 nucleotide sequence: TGTGCCAGCTCACGAGGCGTGGAGTCCTACAATGAGCAGTTCTTC. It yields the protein CASSRGVESYNEQFF.

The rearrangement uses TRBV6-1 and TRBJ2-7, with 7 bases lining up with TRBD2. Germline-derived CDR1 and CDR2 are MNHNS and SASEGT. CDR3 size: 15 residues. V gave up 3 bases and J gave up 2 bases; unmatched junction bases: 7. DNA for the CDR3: TGTGCCAGCAGTGATGACGGGAGGATCCCCTACGAGCAGTACTTC. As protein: CASSDDGRIPYEQYF.

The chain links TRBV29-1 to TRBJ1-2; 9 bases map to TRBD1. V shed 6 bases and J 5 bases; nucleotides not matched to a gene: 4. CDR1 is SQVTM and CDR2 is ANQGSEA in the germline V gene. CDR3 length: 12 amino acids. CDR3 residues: CSVATGGYGYTF. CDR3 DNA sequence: TGCAGCGTAGCGACAGGGGGGTATGGCTACACCTTC.

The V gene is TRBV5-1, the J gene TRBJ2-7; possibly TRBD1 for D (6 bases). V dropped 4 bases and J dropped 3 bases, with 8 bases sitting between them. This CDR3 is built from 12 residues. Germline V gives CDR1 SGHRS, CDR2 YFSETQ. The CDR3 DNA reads TGCGCCAGCAGCGGGGACAACTACGAGCAGTACTTC. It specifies CASSGDNYEQYF.

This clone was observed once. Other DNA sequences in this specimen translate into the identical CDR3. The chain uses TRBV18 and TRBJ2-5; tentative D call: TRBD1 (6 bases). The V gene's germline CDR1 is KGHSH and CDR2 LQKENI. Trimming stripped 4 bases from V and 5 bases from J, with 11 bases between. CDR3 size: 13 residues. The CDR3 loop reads CASSQGQGETQYF. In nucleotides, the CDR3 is TGTGCCAGCTCACAGGGTCAGGGGGAGACCCAGTACTTC.

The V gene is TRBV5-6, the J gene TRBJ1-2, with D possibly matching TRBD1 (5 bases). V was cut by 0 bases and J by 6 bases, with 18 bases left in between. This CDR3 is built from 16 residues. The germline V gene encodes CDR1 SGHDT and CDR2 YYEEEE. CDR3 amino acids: CASSLGTLRVGHGYTF. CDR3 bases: TGTGCCAGCAGCTTGGGGACGCTACGAGTGGGGCATGGCTACACCTTC. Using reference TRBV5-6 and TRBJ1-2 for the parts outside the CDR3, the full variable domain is DAGVTQSPTHLIKTRGQQVTLRCSPKSGHDTVSWYQQALGQGPQFIFQYYEEEERQRGNFPDRFSGHQFPNYSSELNVNALLLGDSALYLCASSLGTLRVGHGYTFGSGTRLTVV.

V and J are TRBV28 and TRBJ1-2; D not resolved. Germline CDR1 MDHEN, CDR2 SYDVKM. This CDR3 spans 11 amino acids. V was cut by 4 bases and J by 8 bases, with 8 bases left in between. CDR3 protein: CASSSEAGYTF. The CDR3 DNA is TGTGCCAGCAGTTCCGAGGCAGGCTACACCTTC.

The DNA for the CDR3 is TGTGCCAGCAGCTTCGAGGCCGGGCTTCTGGAGACCCAGTACTTC. Its translation: CASSFEAGLLETQYF. V usage is TRBV7-8 and J usage is TRBJ2-5; D gene ambiguous. The V end was cut by 3 bases, the J end by 5 bases, with 16 bases between. The CDR3 runs to 15 residues. From germline, CDR1 is SGHVS and CDR2 FQNEAQ.

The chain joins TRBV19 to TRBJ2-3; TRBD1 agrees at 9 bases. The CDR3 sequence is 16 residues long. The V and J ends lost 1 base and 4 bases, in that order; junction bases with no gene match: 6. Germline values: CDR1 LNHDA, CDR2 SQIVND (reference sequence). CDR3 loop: CASSIGGQGTADTQYF. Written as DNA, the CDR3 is TGTGCCAGTAGTATAGGGGGACAGGGTACGGCAGATACGCAGTATTTT. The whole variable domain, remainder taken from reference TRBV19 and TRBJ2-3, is DGGITQSPKYLFRKEGQNVTLSCEQNLNHDAMYWYRQDPGQGLRLIYYSQIVNDFQKGDIAEGYSVSREKKESFPLTVTSAQKNPTAFYLCASSIGGQGTADTQYFGPGTRLTVL.

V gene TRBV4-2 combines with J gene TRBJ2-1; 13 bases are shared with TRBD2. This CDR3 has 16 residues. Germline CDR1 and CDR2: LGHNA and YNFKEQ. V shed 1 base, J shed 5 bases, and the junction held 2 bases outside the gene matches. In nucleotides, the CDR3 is TGTGCCAGCAGCCAAGCCGGGACTAGCGGGAACAATGAGCAGTTCTTC. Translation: CASSQAGTSGNNEQFF.

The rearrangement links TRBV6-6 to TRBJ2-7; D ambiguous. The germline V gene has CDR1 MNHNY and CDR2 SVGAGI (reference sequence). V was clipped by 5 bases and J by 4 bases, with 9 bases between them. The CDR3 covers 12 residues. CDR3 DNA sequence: TGTGCCAGCAGTCTCAATGGGTACGAGCAGTACTTC. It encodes CASSLNGYEQYF.

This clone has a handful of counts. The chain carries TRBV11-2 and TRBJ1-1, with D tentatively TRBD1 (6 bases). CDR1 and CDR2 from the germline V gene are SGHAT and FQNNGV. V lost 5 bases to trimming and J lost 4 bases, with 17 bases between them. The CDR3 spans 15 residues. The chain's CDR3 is CASSPSGQLGTEAFF. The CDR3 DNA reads TGTGCCAGCAGCCCATCCGGACAGCTGGGCACTGAAGCTTTCTTT. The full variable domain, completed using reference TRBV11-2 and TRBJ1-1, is EAGVAQSPRYKIIEKRQSVAFWCNPISGHATLYWYQQILGQGPKLLIQFQNNGVVDDSQLPKDRFSAERLKGVDSTLKIQPAKLEDSAVYLCASSPSGQLGTEAFFGQGTRLTVV.

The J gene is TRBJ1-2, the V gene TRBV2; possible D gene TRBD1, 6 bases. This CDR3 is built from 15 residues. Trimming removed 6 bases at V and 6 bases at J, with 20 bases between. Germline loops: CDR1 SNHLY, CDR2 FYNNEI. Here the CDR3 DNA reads TGTGCCAGCAGCGAGCGGGGGCGCGACCCCCATGGCTACACCTTC. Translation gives CASSERGRDPHGYTF.

DNA of the CDR3: TGTGCCAGTAACCCTAGCGGGGTACCCTTGGGTGAGCAGTTCTTC. Translated, it gives CASNPSGVPLGEQFF. V and J are TRBV19 and TRBJ2-1, with 9 bases lining up with TRBD2. This CDR3 has 15 amino acids. Trimming at V came to 7 bases and at J to 9 bases, leaving 13 bases not matched to a gene. Germline V gene sequence: CDR1 LNHDA, CDR2 SQIVND (reference sequence).

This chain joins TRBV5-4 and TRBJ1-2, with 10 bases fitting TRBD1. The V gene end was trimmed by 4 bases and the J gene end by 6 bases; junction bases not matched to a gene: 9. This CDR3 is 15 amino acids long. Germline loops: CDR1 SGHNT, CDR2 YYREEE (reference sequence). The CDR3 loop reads CASSTRRDRGNGYTF. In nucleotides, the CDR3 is TGTGCCAGCAGCACGCGCCGGGACAGGGGAAATGGCTACACCTTC.

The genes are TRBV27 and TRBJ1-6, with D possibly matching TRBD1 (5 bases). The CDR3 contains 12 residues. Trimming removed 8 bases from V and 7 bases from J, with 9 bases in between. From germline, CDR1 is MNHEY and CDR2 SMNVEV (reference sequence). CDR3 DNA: TGTGCCAGCTCAGACAGAAATTCACCCCTCCACTTT. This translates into CASSDRNSPLHF.

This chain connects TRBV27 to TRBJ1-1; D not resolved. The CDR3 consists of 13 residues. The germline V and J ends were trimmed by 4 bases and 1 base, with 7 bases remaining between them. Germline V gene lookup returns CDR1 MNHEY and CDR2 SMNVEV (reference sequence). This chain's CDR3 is CASSSPGNTEAFF. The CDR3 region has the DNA TGTGCCAGCAGTTCCCCTGGGAACACTGAAGCTTTCTTT.

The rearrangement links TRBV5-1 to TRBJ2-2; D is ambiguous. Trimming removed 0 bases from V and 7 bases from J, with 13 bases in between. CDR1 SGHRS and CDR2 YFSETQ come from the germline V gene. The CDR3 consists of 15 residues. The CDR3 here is CASSLAAQYNGELFF. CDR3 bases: TGCGCCAGCAGCTTGGCAGCGCAGTATAACGGGGAGCTGTTTTTT. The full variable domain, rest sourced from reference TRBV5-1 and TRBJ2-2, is KAGVTQTPRYLIKTRGQQVTLSCSPISGHRSVSWYQQTPGQGLQFLFEYFSETQRNKGNFPGRFSGRQFSNSRSEMNVSTLELGDSALYLCASSLAAQYNGELFFGEGSRLTVL.

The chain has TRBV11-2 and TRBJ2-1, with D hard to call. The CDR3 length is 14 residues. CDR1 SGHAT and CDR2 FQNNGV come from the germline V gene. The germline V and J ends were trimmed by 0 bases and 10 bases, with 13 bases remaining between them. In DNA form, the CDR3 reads TGTGCCAGCAGCTTAGAACTGCTTACAATGGAGCAGTTCTTC. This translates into CASSLELLTMEQFF.

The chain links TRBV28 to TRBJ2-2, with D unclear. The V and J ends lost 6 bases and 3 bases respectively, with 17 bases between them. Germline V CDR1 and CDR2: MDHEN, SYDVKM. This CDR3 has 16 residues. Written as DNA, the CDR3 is TGTGCCAGCAGAATGGGGAAGGGATTTGACACCGGGGAGCTGTTTTTT. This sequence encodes CASRMGKGFDTGELFF.

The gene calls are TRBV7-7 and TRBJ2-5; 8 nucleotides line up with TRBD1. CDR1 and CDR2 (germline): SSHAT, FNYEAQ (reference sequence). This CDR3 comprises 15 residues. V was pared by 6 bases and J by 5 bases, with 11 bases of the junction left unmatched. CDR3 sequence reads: CASSRNQGARETQYF. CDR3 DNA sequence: TGTGCCAGCAGTCGTAATCAGGGGGCGCGGGAGACCCAGTACTTC.

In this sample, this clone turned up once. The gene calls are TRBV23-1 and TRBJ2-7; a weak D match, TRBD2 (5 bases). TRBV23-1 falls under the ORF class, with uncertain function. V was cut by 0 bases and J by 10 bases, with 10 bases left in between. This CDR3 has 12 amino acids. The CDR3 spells CASSQSEGFQYF. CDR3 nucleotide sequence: TGCGCCAGCAGTCAATCTGAGGGATTTCAGTACTTC.